Described below is a single T cell receptor (beta chain) sequence and its context. The sample comes from a study of T cell changes during pregnancy in multiple sclerosis. CDR1 is LGHNA, CDR2 YSLEER, per germline. The length of the CDR3 is 14 residues. The V and J ends lost 4 bases and 7 bases, in that order; junction bases with no gene match: 2. Clones were read by immunoSEQ multiplex PCR, and TCRdb kept only the in-frame ones, dropping some. This table holds tens of thousands of clones, roughly 92% found once. The source is a female donor with multiple sclerosis, enrolled in a pregnancy study. The chain employs TRBV4-3 and TRBJ1-4; 11 bases agree with TRBD1. This sample comprised peripheral blood, obtained after pregnancy. The CDR3 DNA is TGCGCCAGCAGCCGGGGACAGGGGGTTGAAAAACTGTTTTTT. Protein sequence: CASSRGQGVEKLFF.